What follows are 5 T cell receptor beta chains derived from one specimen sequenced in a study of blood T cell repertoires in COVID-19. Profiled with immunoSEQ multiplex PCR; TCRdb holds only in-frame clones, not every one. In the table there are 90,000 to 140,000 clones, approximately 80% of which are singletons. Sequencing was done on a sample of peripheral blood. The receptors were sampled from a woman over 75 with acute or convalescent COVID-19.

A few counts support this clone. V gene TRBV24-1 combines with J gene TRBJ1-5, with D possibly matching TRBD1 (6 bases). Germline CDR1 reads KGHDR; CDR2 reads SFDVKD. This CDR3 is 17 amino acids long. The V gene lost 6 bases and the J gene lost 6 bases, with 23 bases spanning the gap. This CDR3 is CATSPSPGPRGSQPQHF. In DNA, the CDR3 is TGTGCCACCAGTCCATCTCCCGGGCCGAGGGGGAGTCAGCCCCAGCATTTT.

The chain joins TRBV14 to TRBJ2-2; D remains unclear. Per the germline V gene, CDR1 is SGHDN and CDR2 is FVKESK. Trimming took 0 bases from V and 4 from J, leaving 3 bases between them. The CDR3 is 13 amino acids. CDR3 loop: CASSQDSTGELFF. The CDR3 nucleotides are TGTGCCAGCAGCCAAGACAGCACCGGGGAGCTGTTTTTT.

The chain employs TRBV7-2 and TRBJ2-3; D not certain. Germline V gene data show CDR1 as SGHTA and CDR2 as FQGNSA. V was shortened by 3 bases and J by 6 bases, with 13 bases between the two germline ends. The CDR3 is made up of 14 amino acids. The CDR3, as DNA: TGTGCCAGCAGCTTTCCAACGACCGGGGATACGCAGTATTTT. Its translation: CASSFPTTGDTQYF.

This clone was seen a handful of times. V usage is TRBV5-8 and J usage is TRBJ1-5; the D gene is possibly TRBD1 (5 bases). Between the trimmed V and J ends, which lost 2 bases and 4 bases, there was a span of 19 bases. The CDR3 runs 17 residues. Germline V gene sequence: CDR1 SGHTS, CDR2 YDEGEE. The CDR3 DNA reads TGTGCCAGCAGCTTCCAACGGGGGGACGGACAAAATCAGCCCCAGCATTTT. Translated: CASSFQRGDGQNQPQHF.

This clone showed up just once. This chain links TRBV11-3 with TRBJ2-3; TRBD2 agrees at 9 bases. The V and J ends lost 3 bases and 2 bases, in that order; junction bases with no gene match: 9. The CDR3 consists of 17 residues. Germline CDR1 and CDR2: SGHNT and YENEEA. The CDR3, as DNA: TGTGCCAGCAGCTTGAGGGTGCGGGAGGGGGCCACAGATACGCAGTATTTT. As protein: CASSLRVREGATDTQYF.